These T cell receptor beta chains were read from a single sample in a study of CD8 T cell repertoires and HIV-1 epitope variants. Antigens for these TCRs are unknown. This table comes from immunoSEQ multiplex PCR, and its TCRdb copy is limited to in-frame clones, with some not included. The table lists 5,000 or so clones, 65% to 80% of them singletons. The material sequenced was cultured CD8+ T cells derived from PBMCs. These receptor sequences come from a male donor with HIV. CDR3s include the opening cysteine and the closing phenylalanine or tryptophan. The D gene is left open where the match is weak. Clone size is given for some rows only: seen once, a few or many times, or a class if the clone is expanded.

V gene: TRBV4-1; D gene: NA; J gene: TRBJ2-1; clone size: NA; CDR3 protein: CASSQAYKTTNNEQFF; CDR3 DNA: TGCGCCAGCAGCCAAGCATATAAGACTACCAACAATGAGCAGTTCTTC
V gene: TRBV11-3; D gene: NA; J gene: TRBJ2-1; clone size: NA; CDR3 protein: CASSLHPGVDNEQFF; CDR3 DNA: TGTGCCAGCAGCTTACATCCGGGAGTGGACAATGAGCAGTTCTTC
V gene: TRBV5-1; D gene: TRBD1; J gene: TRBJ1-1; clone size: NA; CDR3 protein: CASSVWDRGQTLNTEAFF; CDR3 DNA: TGCGCCAGCAGCGTCTGGGACAGGGGGCAAACCTTGAACACTGAAGCTTTCTTT
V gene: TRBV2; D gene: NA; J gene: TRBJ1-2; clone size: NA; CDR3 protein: CASSEAGRGLGYGYTF; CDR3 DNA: TGTGCCAGCAGTGAAGCGGGTCGAGGCCTCGGCTATGGCTACACCTTC
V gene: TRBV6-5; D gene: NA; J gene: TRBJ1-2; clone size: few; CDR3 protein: CASSYSAGEYGYTF; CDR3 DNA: TGTGCCAGCAGTTACTCGGCAGGGGAATATGGCTACACCTTC
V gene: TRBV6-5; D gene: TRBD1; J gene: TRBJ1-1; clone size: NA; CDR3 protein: CASRQDRGRVEAFF; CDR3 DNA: TGTGCCAGCAGACAAGACAGGGGGCGCGTAGAAGCTTTCTTT
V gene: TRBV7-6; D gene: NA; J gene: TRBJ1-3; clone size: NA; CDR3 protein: CATSGPETTGNTIYF; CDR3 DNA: TGTGCCACCAGTGGGCCCGAAACGACTGGAAACACCATATATTTT
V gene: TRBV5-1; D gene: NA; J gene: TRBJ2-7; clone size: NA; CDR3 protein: CASSLDLRTFTYGQYF; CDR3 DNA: TGCGCCAGCAGCTTGGATTTACGGACCTTTACTTACGGGCAGTACTTC
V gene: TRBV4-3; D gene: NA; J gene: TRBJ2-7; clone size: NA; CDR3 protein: CASSQVPGPSYEQYF; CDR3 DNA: TGCGCCAGCAGCCAAGTCCCCGGGCCCTCCTACGAGCAGTACTTC
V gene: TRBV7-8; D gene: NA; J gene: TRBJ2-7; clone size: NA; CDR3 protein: CASSSGTSSYEQYF; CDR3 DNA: TGTGCCAGCAGCTCAGGGACCTCCTCCTACGAGCAGTACTTC
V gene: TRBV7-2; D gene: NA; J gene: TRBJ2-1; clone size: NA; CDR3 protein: CASSFSGLEQFF; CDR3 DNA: TGTGCCAGCAGCTTCTCCGGGCTCGAGCAGTTCTTC
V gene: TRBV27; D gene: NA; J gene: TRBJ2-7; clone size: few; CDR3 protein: CASSHTPDSYEQYF; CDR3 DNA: TGTGCCAGCAGTCACACCCCGGACTCCTACGAGCAGTACTTC
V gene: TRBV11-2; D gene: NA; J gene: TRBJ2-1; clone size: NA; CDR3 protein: CASSFQDNTNEQFF; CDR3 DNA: TGTGCCAGCAGTTTCCAGGACAACACCAATGAGCAGTTCTTC
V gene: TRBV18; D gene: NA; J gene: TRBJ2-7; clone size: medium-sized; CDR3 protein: CASSPQFGQGPYEQYF; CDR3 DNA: TGTGCCAGCTCACCACAGTTTGGGCAGGGGCCCTACGAGCAGTACTTC
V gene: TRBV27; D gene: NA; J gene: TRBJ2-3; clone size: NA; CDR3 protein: CASGTRSPDTQYF; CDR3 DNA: TGTGCCAGCGGTACTAGATCCCCAGATACGCAGTATTTT
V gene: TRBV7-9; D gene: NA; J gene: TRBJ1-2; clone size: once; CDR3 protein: CASSLEGKNYGYTF; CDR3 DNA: TGTGCCAGCAGCTTAGAAGGGAAAAACTATGGCTACACCTTC
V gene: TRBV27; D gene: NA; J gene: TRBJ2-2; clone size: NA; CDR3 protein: CASGVRGDTGELFF; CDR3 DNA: TGTGCCAGCGGGGTAAGGGGAGACACCGGGGAGCTGTTTTTT
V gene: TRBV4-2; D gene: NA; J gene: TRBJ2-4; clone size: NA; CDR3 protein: CASSHDTQKLAKNIQYF; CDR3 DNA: TGTGCCAGCAGCCACGATACCCAGAAACTAGCCAAAAACATTCAGTACTTC
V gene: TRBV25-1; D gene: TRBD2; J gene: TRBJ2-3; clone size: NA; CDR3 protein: CASSEPTAGVTDTQYF; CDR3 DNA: TGTGCCAGCAGTGAACCCACAGCGGGGGTCACAGATACGCAGTATTTT
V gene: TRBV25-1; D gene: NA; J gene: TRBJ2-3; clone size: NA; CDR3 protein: CASSEKERTRTDTQYF; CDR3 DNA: TGTGCCAGCAGTGAAAAAGAGCGGACGCGGACAGATACGCAGTATTTT
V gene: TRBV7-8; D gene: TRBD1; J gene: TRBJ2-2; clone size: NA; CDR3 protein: CASSMWGQGASGELFF; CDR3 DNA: TGTGCCAGCAGTATGTGGGGTCAGGGGGCATCCGGGGAGCTGTTTTTT
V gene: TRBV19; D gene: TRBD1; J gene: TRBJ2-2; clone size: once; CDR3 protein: CASIQTGTGFVGELFF; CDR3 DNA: TGTGCCAGTATTCAAACCGGGACAGGGTTCGTCGGGGAGCTGTTTTTT
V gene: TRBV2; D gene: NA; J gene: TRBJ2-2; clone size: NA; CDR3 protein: CASSAGASGMRDTGELFF; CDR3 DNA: TGTGCCAGCAGTGCGGGGGCTAGCGGTATGCGAGACACCGGGGAGCTGTTTTTT
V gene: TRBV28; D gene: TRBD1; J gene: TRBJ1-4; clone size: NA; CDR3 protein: CASRQSGGSDLGEKLFF; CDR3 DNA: TGTGCCAGCCGCCAATCAGGGGGATCGGATTTGGGGGAAAAACTGTTTTTT
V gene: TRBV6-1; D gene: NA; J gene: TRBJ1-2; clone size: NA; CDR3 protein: CASSSGTGYTF; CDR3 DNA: TGTGCCAGCAGTTCGGGGACTGGCTACACCTTC
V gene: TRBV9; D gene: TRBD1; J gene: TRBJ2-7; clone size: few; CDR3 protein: CASSRTGGGDEQYF; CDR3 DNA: TGTGCCAGCAGCCGGACAGGGGGCGGCGACGAGCAGTACTTC
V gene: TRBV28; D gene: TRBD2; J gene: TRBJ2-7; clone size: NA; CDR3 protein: CASSLTVRMGTSDSYEQYF; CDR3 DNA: TGTGCCAGCAGCCTAACCGTTCGTATGGGGACTAGCGACTCCTACGAGCAGTACTTC
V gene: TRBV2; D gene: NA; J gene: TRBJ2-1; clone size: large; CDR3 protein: CASSEGGTLNEQFF; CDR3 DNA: TGTGCCAGCAGTGAGGGGGGGACATTGAATGAGCAGTTCTTC
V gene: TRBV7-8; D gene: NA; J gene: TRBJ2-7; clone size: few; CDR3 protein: CASSSEVTEEQYF; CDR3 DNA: TGTGCCAGCAGCTCTGAGGTCACCGAGGAGCAGTACTTC
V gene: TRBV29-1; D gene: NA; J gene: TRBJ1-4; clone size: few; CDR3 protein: CSVGVSATNEKLFF; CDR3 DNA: TGCAGCGTTGGTGTGAGTGCAACTAATGAAAAACTGTTTTTT
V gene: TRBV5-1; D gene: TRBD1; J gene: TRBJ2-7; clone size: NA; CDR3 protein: CASSFLTGQDEQYF; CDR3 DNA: TGCGCCAGCAGCTTTTTGACAGGGCAGGACGAGCAGTACTTC
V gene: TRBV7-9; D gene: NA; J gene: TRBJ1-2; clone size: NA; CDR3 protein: CASSSERGVYGYTF; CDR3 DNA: TGTGCCAGCAGTTCGGAGAGGGGGGTCTATGGCTACACCTTC
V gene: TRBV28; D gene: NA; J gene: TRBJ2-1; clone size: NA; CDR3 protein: CASSIPGRGGNEQFF; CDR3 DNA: TGTGCCAGCAGCATCCCGGGCCGCGGAGGGAATGAGCAGTTCTTC
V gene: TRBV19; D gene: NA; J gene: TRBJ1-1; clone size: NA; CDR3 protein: CASSTRVGRLTEAFF; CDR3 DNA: TGTGCCAGTAGTACCCGAGTGGGGAGGCTCACTGAAGCTTTCTTT
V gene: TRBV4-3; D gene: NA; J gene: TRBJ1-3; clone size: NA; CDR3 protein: CASSQVGASGNTIYF; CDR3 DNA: TGCGCCAGCAGCCAAGTGGGGGCCTCTGGAAACACCATATATTTT
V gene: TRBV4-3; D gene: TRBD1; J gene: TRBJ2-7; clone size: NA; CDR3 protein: CASSLGQGYEQYF; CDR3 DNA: TGCGCCAGCAGCCTGGGACAGGGCTACGAGCAGTACTTC
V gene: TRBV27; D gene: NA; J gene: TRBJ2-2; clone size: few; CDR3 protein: CASSRGSNTGELFF; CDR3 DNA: TGTGCCAGCAGCAGGGGTTCGAACACCGGGGAGCTGTTTTTT
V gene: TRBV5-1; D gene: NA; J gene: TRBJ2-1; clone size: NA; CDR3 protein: CASRPGTPGDEQFF; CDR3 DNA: TGCGCCAGCAGGCCCGGGACACCCGGGGATGAGCAGTTCTTC
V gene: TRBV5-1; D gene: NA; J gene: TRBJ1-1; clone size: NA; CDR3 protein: CASSLGPEAFF; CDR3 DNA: TGCGCCAGCAGCTTGGGACCTGAAGCTTTCTTT
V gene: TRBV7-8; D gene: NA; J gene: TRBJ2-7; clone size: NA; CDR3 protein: CASSLEGTVDEQYF; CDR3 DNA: TGTGCCAGCAGCTTAGAAGGAACAGTGGACGAGCAGTACTTC
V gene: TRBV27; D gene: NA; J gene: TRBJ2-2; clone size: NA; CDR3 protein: CASRATTTQVANTGELFF; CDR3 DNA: TGTGCCAGCAGGGCTACCACCACACAGGTTGCGAACACCGGGGAGCTGTTTTTT
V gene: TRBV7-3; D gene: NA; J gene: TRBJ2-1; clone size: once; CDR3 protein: CASSSRKFDEQFF; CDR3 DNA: TGTGCCAGCAGCTCCAGGAAATTCGATGAGCAGTTCTTC